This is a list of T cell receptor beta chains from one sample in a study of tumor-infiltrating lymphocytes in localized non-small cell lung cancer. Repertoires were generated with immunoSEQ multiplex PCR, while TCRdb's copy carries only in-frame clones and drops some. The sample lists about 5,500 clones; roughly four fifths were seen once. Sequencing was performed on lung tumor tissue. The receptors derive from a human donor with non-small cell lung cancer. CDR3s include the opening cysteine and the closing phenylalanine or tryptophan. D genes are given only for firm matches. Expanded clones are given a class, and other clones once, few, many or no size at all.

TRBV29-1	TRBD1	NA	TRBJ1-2	CSSGTGPYGYTF	TGCAGCAGCGGGACAGGTCCTTATGGCTACACCTTC
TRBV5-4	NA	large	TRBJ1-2	CASSLDRSLFYGYTF	TGTGCCAGCAGCTTGGACAGGTCTCTATTTTATGGCTACACCTTC
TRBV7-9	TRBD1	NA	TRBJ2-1	CASSRGTGGNNEQFF	TGTGCCAGCAGCCGGGGGACAGGTGGCAACAATGAGCAGTTCTTC
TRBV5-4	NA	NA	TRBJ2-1	CASSRDGTHNEQFF	TGTGCCAGCAGCAGAGACGGAACCCACAATGAGCAGTTCTTC
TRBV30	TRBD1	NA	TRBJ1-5	CAWSKGTGGYSNQPQHF	TGTGCCTGGAGTAAGGGGACAGGGGGTTATAGCAATCAGCCCCAGCATTTT
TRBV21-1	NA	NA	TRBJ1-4	CASSAWGRVRLFF	TGTGCCAGCAGCGCCTGGGGGAGGGTACGTCTGTTTTTT
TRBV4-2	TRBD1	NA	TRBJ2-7	CASSQEWTGGYEQYF	TGTGCCAGCAGCCAAGAGTGGACAGGGGGCTACGAGCAGTACTTC
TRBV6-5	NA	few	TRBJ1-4	CASSYRVAGIKKLFF	TGTGCCAGCAGTTACCGGGTGGCAGGGATAAAAAAACTGTTTTTT
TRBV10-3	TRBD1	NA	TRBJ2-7	CAVGQGNEQYF	TGTGCCGTGGGACAGGGTAACGAGCAGTACTTC
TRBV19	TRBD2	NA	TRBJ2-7	CASRTSGESGYEQYF	TGTGCCAGTAGGACTAGCGGAGAGAGCGGCTACGAGCAGTACTTC
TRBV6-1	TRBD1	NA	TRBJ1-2	CASSGAGGSTYTF	TGTGCCAGCAGTGGAGCAGGGGGCTCGACCTACACCTTC
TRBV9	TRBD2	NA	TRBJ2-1	CASSGGGASGSSYNEQFF	TGTGCCAGCAGCGGAGGGGGGGCTAGCGGGAGCTCCTACAATGAGCAGTTCTTC
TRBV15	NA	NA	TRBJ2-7	CATSREGSSYEQYF	TGTGCCACCAGCAGAGAGGGTAGCTCCTACGAGCAGTACTTC
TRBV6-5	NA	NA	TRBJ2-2	CASSYLRFTGELFF	TGTGCCAGCAGTTACTTGAGATTTACCGGGGAGCTGTTTTTT
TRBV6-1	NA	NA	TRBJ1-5	CASSMTHLGQPQHF	TGTGCCAGCAGCATGACGCATCTGGGACAGCCCCAGCATTTT
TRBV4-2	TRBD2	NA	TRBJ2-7	CASRAGLAGYEQYF	TGTGCCAGCAGAGCAGGACTAGCGGGCTACGAGCAGTACTTC
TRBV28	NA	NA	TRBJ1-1	CASSHAGGVNTEAFF	TGTGCCAGCAGCCACGCGGGGGGGGTGAACACTGAAGCTTTCTTT
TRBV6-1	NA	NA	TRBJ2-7	CASRRTGWEQYF	TGTGCCAGCAGACGTACAGGGTGGGAGCAGTACTTC
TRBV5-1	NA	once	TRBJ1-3	CASSLAGNSGNTIYF	TGCGCCAGCAGCTTGGCCGGGAACTCTGGAAACACCATATATTTT
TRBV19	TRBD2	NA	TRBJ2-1	CASTIAGGYNEQFF	TGTGCCAGTACCATAGCGGGGGGGTACAATGAGCAGTTCTTC
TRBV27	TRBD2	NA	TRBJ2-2	CASSLLGGDTGELFF	TGTGCCAGCAGTTTGCTGGGGGGGGACACCGGGGAGCTGTTTTTT
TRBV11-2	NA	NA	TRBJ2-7	CASSTARVYEQYF	TGTGCCAGCAGCACGGCCCGGGTCTACGAGCAGTACTTC
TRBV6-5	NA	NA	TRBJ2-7	CASRTTYSSAYEQYF	TGTGCCAGCAGAACCACCTACAGCTCAGCCTACGAGCAGTACTTC
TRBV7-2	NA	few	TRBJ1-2	CASSFPFRGYTF	TGTGCCAGCAGCTTTCCCTTTCGGGGCTACACCTTC
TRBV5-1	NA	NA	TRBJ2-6	CASSNGGDGANVLTF	TGCGCCAGCAGCAACGGGGGCGACGGGGCCAACGTCCTGACTTTC
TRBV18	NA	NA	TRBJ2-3	CASSPDTQYF	TGTGCCAGCTCACCGGATACGCAGTATTTT
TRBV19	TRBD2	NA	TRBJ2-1	CASRRFSGRHMYNEQFF	TGTGCCAGTCGTAGATTCAGCGGGAGACATATGTACAATGAGCAGTTCTTC
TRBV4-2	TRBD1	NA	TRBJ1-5	CASSQDGQGNQPQHF	TGTGCCAGCAGCCAAGACGGACAGGGTAATCAGCCCCAGCATTTT
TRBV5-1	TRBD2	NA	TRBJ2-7	CASSPSSGRDEQYF	TGCGCCAGCAGCCCGTCTAGCGGGAGGGACGAGCAGTACTTC
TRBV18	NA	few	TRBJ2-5	CASSPGLQETQYF	TGTGCCAGCTCTCCTGGACTCCAAGAGACCCAGTACTTC
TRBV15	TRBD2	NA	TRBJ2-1	CATSRRRGGYNEQFF	TGTGCCACCAGCAGGAGGCGGGGGGGGTACAATGAGCAGTTCTTC
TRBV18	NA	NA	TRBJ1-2	CASSRVSSTEGYTF	TGTGCCAGCTCACGCGTGTCTTCCACGGAAGGCTACACCTTC
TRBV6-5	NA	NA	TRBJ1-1	CASSESPTQAFF	TGTGCCAGCAGTGAGAGCCCCACTCAGGCTTTCTTT
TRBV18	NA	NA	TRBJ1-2	CASSPPMQYGYTF	TGTGCCAGCTCACCACCGATGCAGTATGGCTACACCTTC
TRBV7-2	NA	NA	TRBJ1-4	CASSLGGEGSEKLFF	TGTGCCAGCAGCTTAGGGGGCGAGGGGAGTGAAAAACTGTTTTTT
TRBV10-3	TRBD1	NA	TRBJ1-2	CAISESMGQGHGYTF	TGTGCCATCAGTGAGTCGATGGGACAGGGGCATGGCTACACCTTC
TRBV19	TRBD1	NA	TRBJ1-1	CASSMWRDRGNTEAFF	TGTGCCAGTAGTATGTGGCGAGACAGGGGGAACACTGAAGCTTTCTTT
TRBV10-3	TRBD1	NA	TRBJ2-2	CAISTGTGFTSNTGELFF	TGTGCCATCAGCACCGGGACAGGTTTTACTTCGAACACCGGGGAGCTGTTTTTT
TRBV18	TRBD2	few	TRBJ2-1	CASSSPGLAFFSYNEQFF	TGTGCCAGCTCAAGTCCGGGACTAGCGTTCTTCTCCTACAATGAGCAGTTCTTC
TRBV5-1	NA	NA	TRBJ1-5	CASSPSQYSNQPQHF	TGCGCCAGCAGCCCGTCCCAATATAGCAATCAGCCCCAGCATTTT
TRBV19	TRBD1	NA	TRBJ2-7	CASSSAWTGDGEQYF	TGTGCCAGTAGTTCCGCCTGGACAGGGGATGGCGAGCAGTACTTC
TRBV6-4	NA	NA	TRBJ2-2	CASRPGGADTGELFF	TGTGCCAGCAGACCTGGGGGAGCCGACACCGGGGAGCTGTTTTTT
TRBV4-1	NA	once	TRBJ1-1	CASSQEQVGAEAFF	TGCGCCAGCAGCCAAGAACAGGTTGGTGCTGAAGCTTTCTTT
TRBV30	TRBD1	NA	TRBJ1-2	CAQTGNYGYTF	TGTGCCCAGACAGGGAACTATGGCTACACCTTC
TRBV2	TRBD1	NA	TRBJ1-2	CASSTTGDLGYTF	TGTGCCAGCAGCACGACAGGGGATTTGGGCTACACCTTC
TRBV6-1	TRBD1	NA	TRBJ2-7	CASSAGQHQTYEQYF	TGTGCCAGCAGTGCGGGACAGCACCAAACCTACGAGCAGTACTTC
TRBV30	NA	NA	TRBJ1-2	CAWSVGGLRNGYTF	TGTGCCTGGAGTGTGGGTGGCCTAAGGAATGGCTACACCTTC
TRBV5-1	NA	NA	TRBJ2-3	CASSSDPSPPDTQYF	TGCGCCAGCAGCTCGGACCCCTCCCCCCCAGATACGCAGTATTTT
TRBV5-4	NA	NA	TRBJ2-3	CASSFPGQYQLTFTDTQYF	TGTGCCAGCAGCTTCCCAGGACAGTACCAGCTAACCTTCACAGATACGCAGTATTTT
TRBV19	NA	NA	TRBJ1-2	CASSTGLRPVTTGYTF	TGTGCCAGTAGTACCGGGCTCCGACCTGTAACCACTGGCTACACCTTC